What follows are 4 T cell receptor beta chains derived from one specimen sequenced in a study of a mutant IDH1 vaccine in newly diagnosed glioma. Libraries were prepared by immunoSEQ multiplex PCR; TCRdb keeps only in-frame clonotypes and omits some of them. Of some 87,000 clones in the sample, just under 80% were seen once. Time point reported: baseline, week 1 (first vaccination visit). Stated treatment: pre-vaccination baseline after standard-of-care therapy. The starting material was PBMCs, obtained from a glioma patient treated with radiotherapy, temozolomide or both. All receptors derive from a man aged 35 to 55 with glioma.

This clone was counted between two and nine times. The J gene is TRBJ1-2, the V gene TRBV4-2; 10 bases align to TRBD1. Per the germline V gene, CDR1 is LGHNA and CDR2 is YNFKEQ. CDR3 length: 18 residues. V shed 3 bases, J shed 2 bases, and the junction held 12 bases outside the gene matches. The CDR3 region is CASSQAGTGDFQNYGYTF. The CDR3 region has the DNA TGTGCCAGCAGCCAGGCCGGGACAGGGGATTTCCAAAACTATGGCTACACCTTC.

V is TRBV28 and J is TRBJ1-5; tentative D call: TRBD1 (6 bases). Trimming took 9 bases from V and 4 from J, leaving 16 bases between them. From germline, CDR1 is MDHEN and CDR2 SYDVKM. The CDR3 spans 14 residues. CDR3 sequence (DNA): TGTGCCAGTCAAGGGGGATTTACAAATCAGCCCCAGCATTTT. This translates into CASQGGFTNQPQHF.

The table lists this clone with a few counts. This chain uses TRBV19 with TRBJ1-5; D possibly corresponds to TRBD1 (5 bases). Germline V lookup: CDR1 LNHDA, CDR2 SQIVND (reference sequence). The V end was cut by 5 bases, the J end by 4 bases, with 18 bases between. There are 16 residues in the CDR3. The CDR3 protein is CASSPGTGPRNQPQHF. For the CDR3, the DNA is TGTGCCAGTAGTCCAGGGACGGGGCCGAGGAATCAGCCCCAGCATTTT.

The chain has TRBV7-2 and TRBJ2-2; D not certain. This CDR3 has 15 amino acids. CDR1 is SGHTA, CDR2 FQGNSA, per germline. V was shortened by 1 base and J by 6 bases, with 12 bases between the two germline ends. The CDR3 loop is CASSLEVGVAGELFF. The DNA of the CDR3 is TGTGCCAGCAGCTTAGAAGTCGGAGTGGCCGGGGAGCTGTTTTTT.